This T cell receptor beta chain comes out of a study of cytomegalovirus exposure and HLA in healthy donors. General study results and limits: An analysis done earlier found most TCR beta V segments productive about 90% or about 30% of the time. For presence/absence analyses, sequencing depth was assumed to be roughly uniform across donors.

Primers for the PCR totalled 60 Vbeta and 13 Jbeta. Sequenced by immunoSEQ multiplex PCR; TCRdb stores in-frame clones only, minus some. The sample consists of hundreds of thousands of clones, 60% to 80% of them appearing once. This clone was counted a single time. Its antigen is as yet unknown. The CDR3 loop spans 15 amino acids. The V and J ends lost 5 bases and 0 bases, in that order; junction bases with no gene match: 5. Germline-derived CDR1 and CDR2 are SGHAT and FQNNGV. Sequencing input: PBMCs. This clonotype originated in a male donor in good health and CMV-seronegative. The chain recombines TRBV11-2 with TRBJ2-3; TRBD1 aligns across 7 bases. CDR3: CASSRRGSSTDTQYF. For the CDR3, the DNA is TGTGCCAGCAGCCGCAGGGGGTCTAGCACAGATACGCAGTATTTT.